A selection of T cell receptor beta chains follows, all from one sample in a study of radiotherapy plus CTLA-4 blockade in lung cancer. Some clones are missing from TCRdb's copy, which holds only in-frame ones; the method was immunoSEQ multiplex PCR. The sample contains 50,000 or so clones, roughly 80% of which appear only once. The sample was peripheral blood, taken from a patient treated with radiotherapy plus ipilimumab. The receptor set was obtained from a human donor with non-small cell lung cancer who had a partial response to radiotherapy plus ipilimumab. CDR3s include the opening cysteine and the closing phenylalanine or tryptophan. The D gene is left open where the match is weak. Size tells how often a clone was seen (once, few, many) or the class of an expanded clone, and some rows leave it out.

V gene: TRBV18; J gene: TRBJ2-7; CDR3 length: 15; clone size: NA; D gene: NA; CDR3 DNA: TGTGCCAGCTCTTCACAGCTCGGATCGGGGGTCGAGCAGTACTTC; CDR3 protein: CASSSQLGSGVEQYF
V gene: TRBV27; J gene: TRBJ1-1; CDR3 length: 14; clone size: NA; D gene: NA; CDR3 DNA: TGTGCCAGCAGTCCCGACAGGATGAACACTGAAGCTTTCTTT; CDR3 protein: CASSPDRMNTEAFF
V gene: TRBV9; J gene: TRBJ2-1; CDR3 length: 15; clone size: NA; D gene: NA; CDR3 DNA: TGTGCCAGCAGCGTAGGGGGATCTTCTAGCGATGAGCAGTTCTTC; CDR3 protein: CASSVGGSSSDEQFF
V gene: TRBV11-2; J gene: TRBJ2-3; CDR3 length: 15; clone size: NA; D gene: TRBD2; CDR3 DNA: TGTGCCAGCAGCTTAGGCGGGGGAAACACAGATACGCAGTATTTT; CDR3 protein: CASSLGGGNTDTQYF
V gene: TRBV19; J gene: TRBJ2-1; CDR3 length: 14; clone size: once; D gene: TRBD1; CDR3 DNA: TGTGCCAGTAGGATGGGACAGGGTTGGAATGAGCAGTTCTTC; CDR3 protein: CASRMGQGWNEQFF
V gene: TRBV7-9; J gene: TRBJ2-3; CDR3 length: 18; clone size: NA; D gene: NA; CDR3 DNA: TGTGCCAGCAGCTTAGTCGAGGCGGCCACCCAGAGCACAGATACGCAGTATTTT; CDR3 protein: CASSLVEAATQSTDTQYF
V gene: TRBV5-4; J gene: TRBJ1-2; CDR3 length: 14; clone size: once; D gene: NA; CDR3 DNA: TGTGCCAGCAGCCCGCAAACAGTGGACTATGGCTACACCTTC; CDR3 protein: CASSPQTVDYGYTF
V gene: TRBV6-5; J gene: TRBJ1-5; CDR3 length: 15; clone size: NA; D gene: NA; CDR3 DNA: TGTGCCAGCCGACCAAAGGGGGATAGCAATCAGCCCCAGCATTTT; CDR3 protein: CASRPKGDSNQPQHF
V gene: TRBV28; J gene: TRBJ2-1; CDR3 length: 16; clone size: NA; D gene: NA; CDR3 DNA: TGTGCCAGCAGTTTTTCAGGGGCGATCTCCTACAATGAGCAGTTCTTC; CDR3 protein: CASSFSGAISYNEQFF
V gene: TRBV19; J gene: TRBJ1-1; CDR3 length: 16; clone size: NA; D gene: NA; CDR3 DNA: TGTGCCAGTAGTCCTCTCCCCCAGTATGGGAACACTGAAGCTTTCTTT; CDR3 protein: CASSPLPQYGNTEAFF
V gene: TRBV19; J gene: TRBJ2-1; CDR3 length: 15; clone size: NA; D gene: TRBD2; CDR3 DNA: TGTGCCAGTAGTATACTAGCGGGGGGGCCGCATGAGCAGTTCTTC; CDR3 protein: CASSILAGGPHEQFF
V gene: TRBV12-2; J gene: TRBJ1-6; CDR3 length: 16; clone size: NA; D gene: NA; CDR3 DNA: TGTGCAAGTCGCGCCTACAGCTCCGGGCGGGGATCACCCCTCCACTTT; CDR3 protein: CASRAYSSGRGSPLHF
V gene: TRBV9; J gene: TRBJ2-3; CDR3 length: 18; clone size: NA; D gene: TRBD2; CDR3 DNA: TGTGCCAGCAGCCCAAGAGGTCCAGCGGGGGGGCCGACAGATACGCAGTATTTT; CDR3 protein: CASSPRGPAGGPTDTQYF
V gene: TRBV7-9; J gene: TRBJ2-7; CDR3 length: 16; clone size: NA; D gene: NA; CDR3 DNA: TGTGCCAGCAGCTTAAGCCTTCGCGTGGGGCCCTACGAGCAGTACTTC; CDR3 protein: CASSLSLRVGPYEQYF
V gene: TRBV6-6; J gene: TRBJ2-2; CDR3 length: 15; clone size: NA; D gene: NA; CDR3 DNA: TGTGCCAGCAGTTACGGGAGCGGGAACACCGGGGAGCTGTTTTTT; CDR3 protein: CASSYGSGNTGELFF
V gene: TRBV7-9; J gene: TRBJ2-7; CDR3 length: 15; clone size: few; D gene: TRBD1; CDR3 DNA: TGTGCCAGCAGCTTAACGACAGGGACCAGGGACGAGCAGTACTTC; CDR3 protein: CASSLTTGTRDEQYF
V gene: TRBV27; J gene: TRBJ2-3; CDR3 length: 18; clone size: NA; D gene: NA; CDR3 DNA: TGTGCCAGCAGTTTAGGGTCAGGAACCTGGCGCGGGACAGATACGCAGTATTTT; CDR3 protein: CASSLGSGTWRGTDTQYF
V gene: TRBV5-6; J gene: TRBJ2-3; CDR3 length: 13; clone size: NA; D gene: TRBD2; CDR3 DNA: TGTGCCAGCAGGAGCGGGGGGACAGATACGCAGTATTTT; CDR3 protein: CASRSGGTDTQYF
V gene: TRBV9; J gene: TRBJ1-4; CDR3 length: 14; clone size: NA; D gene: TRBD1; CDR3 DNA: TGTGCCAGCAGCCGGGGACAGGGGAATGAAAAACTGTTTTTT; CDR3 protein: CASSRGQGNEKLFF
V gene: TRBV12-5; J gene: TRBJ2-5; CDR3 length: 13; clone size: NA; D gene: TRBD1; CDR3 DNA: TGTGCTAGTTCGGGACAGGGAGGAGAGACCCAGTACTTC; CDR3 protein: CASSGQGGETQYF
V gene: TRBV5-1; J gene: TRBJ2-2; CDR3 length: 14; clone size: NA; D gene: NA; CDR3 DNA: TGCGCCAGCAGCTTGACTCTTAACACCGGGGAGCTGTTTTTT; CDR3 protein: CASSLTLNTGELFF
V gene: TRBV6-1; J gene: TRBJ1-6; CDR3 length: 16; clone size: NA; D gene: NA; CDR3 DNA: TGTGCCAGCAGTGAAACCAGGGGTTCGTATAATTCACCCCTCCACTTT; CDR3 protein: CASSETRGSYNSPLHF
V gene: TRBV19; J gene: TRBJ1-2; CDR3 length: 14; clone size: NA; D gene: NA; CDR3 DNA: TGTGCCAGTAGTATAATGCGGGGTTCCTATGGCTACACCTTC; CDR3 protein: CASSIMRGSYGYTF
V gene: TRBV7-9; J gene: TRBJ2-3; CDR3 length: 17; clone size: NA; D gene: TRBD2; CDR3 DNA: TGTGCCAGCCGCCAGGGACTAGCGGGGGGGGATGGCGATACGCAGTATTTT; CDR3 protein: CASRQGLAGGDGDTQYF
V gene: TRBV19; J gene: TRBJ1-2; CDR3 length: 13; clone size: NA; D gene: NA; CDR3 DNA: TGTGCCAGTAGTACAGGGGATAGCTATGGCTACACCTTC; CDR3 protein: CASSTGDSYGYTF
V gene: TRBV7-9; J gene: TRBJ1-5; CDR3 length: 13; clone size: few; D gene: NA; CDR3 DNA: TGTGCCAGCAGCTTGACAGCCGATCAGCCCCAGCATTTT; CDR3 protein: CASSLTADQPQHF
V gene: TRBV7-3; J gene: TRBJ2-1; CDR3 length: 13; clone size: few; D gene: TRBD2; CDR3 DNA: TGTGCCAGCAGCTTACTACCGGGAGGGGAGCAGTTCTTC; CDR3 protein: CASSLLPGGEQFF
V gene: TRBV5-1; J gene: TRBJ1-1; CDR3 length: 14; clone size: once; D gene: TRBD1; CDR3 DNA: TGCGCCAGCAGCGGGGACAGGGGGGCGACTGAAGCTTTCTTT; CDR3 protein: CASSGDRGATEAFF
V gene: TRBV15; J gene: TRBJ1-5; CDR3 length: 15; clone size: NA; D gene: TRBD1; CDR3 DNA: TGTGCCACCAGCCCGAAAGGACAGGCAAATCAGCCCCAGCATTTT; CDR3 protein: CATSPKGQANQPQHF
V gene: TRBV19; J gene: TRBJ1-4; CDR3 length: 13; clone size: NA; D gene: NA; CDR3 DNA: TGTGCCAGTCCTTGGGGGAGGGACGAAAAACTGTTTTTT; CDR3 protein: CASPWGRDEKLFF
V gene: TRBV12-5; J gene: TRBJ1-2; CDR3 length: 14; clone size: NA; D gene: TRBD1; CDR3 DNA: TGTGCTAAGGAAGGTCTCCGGGACAGCGAAGGCTACACCTTC; CDR3 protein: CAKEGLRDSEGYTF
V gene: TRBV19; J gene: TRBJ1-1; CDR3 length: 13; clone size: NA; D gene: NA; CDR3 DNA: TGTGCCAGTCAGAACAGGGAGGGGTTTGAAGCTTTCTTT; CDR3 protein: CASQNREGFEAFF
V gene: TRBV6-1; J gene: TRBJ2-7; CDR3 length: 14; clone size: NA; D gene: TRBD2; CDR3 DNA: TGTGCCAGCAGTCTTAGCGGGGGGAACTACGAGCAGTACTTC; CDR3 protein: CASSLSGGNYEQYF
V gene: TRBV29-1; J gene: TRBJ2-5; CDR3 length: 13; clone size: NA; D gene: NA; CDR3 DNA: TGCAGCGTTGCTGGTAAGACAGAAGAGACCCAGTACTTC; CDR3 protein: CSVAGKTEETQYF
V gene: TRBV28; J gene: TRBJ1-5; CDR3 length: 13; clone size: NA; D gene: NA; CDR3 DNA: TGTGCCAGCAGTTTATCGGGTGAGCAGCCCCAGCATTTT; CDR3 protein: CASSLSGEQPQHF
V gene: TRBV9; J gene: TRBJ1-2; CDR3 length: 13; clone size: NA; D gene: NA; CDR3 DNA: TGTGCCAGCAGCGTAGCTGCGGGGACCGGCTACACCTTC; CDR3 protein: CASSVAAGTGYTF
V gene: TRBV19; J gene: TRBJ2-7; CDR3 length: 14; clone size: medium-sized; D gene: NA; CDR3 DNA: TGTGCCAGTAGTATAGCGGGGGAATTGCGCGAGCAGTACTTC; CDR3 protein: CASSIAGELREQYF
V gene: TRBV19; J gene: TRBJ2-3; CDR3 length: 11; clone size: NA; D gene: NA; CDR3 DNA: TGTGCCAGCAACAGCGGGTTCACGCAGTATTTT; CDR3 protein: CASNSGFTQYF
V gene: TRBV6-1; J gene: TRBJ1-6; CDR3 length: 12; clone size: NA; D gene: TRBD1; CDR3 DNA: TGTGCCAGCAGCAAGACAGGGACACCCCTCCACTTT; CDR3 protein: CASSKTGTPLHF
V gene: TRBV9; J gene: TRBJ2-2; CDR3 length: 15; clone size: NA; D gene: NA; CDR3 DNA: TGTGCCAGCAGCGCACCCAGGGAGAACACCGGGGAGCTGTTTTTT; CDR3 protein: CASSAPRENTGELFF
V gene: TRBV9; J gene: TRBJ1-4; CDR3 length: 13; clone size: once; D gene: NA; CDR3 DNA: TGTGCCAGCAGCGCGGACACCAATGAAAAACTGTTTTTT; CDR3 protein: CASSADTNEKLFF